This T cell receptor beta chain originates from a study of post-analysis software for immune sequencing data. Whole-study results and caveats: When patients were compared with controls, five TRBV segments were more frequent, TRBV5-6, TRBV5-1 and TRBV20-1 among them.

This CDR3 contains 19 residues. With 2 bases clipped from V and 11 bases from J, the junction kept 21 bases outside the gene matches. Germline CDR1 is MNHEY and CDR2 is SVGAGI. Remarks on this clonotype: Its specificity is not known.

Prepared TCR beta cDNA libraries contained unique molecular identifiers. In TCRdb, the PCR reads were re-called with MiXCR into one record per CDR3 protein. The repertoire holds about 540,000 distinct CDR3 sequences, with around 36% as singletons. The chain links TRBV6-5 to TRBJ2-5, with 12 nucleotides matching TRBD2. The sample was blood. This receptor was identified in a girl aged 2-17 years with multiple sclerosis. This CDR3 reads CASSYETSGGTIRLHEQYF. CDR3 in DNA: TGTGCCAGCAGTTACGAGACTAGCGGGGGAACAATCCGCTTGCATGAGCAGTACTTC.